A selection of T cell receptor beta chains follows, all from one sample in a study of T cells after yellow fever vaccination. TCRdb passed the 5' RACE reads through MiXCR, listing each CDR3 protein once. The table includes hundreds of thousands of distinct CDR3 sequences, 15% to 20% detected once. The sample in question was PBMCs, obtained before the yellow fever booster vaccination. These receptors originate from a young man who received the YFV17D yellow fever vaccine. Each CDR3 is given with its conserved first and last residue. D genes are given only for firm matches. A clone size is listed for some rows: how often the clone was seen (once, few, many), or a class if it is expanded.

CASSSRSPKETQYF	TGTGCCAGCAGTTCGCGTAGCCCCAAAGAGACCCAGTACTTC	.	.	TRBV6-5	TRBJ2-5
CSGEANEQFF	TGCAGCGGGGAAGCTAATGAGCAGTTCTTC	few	.	TRBV29-1	TRBJ2-1
CASSQDGGREEKLFF	TGCGCCAGCAGCCAAGATGGGGGGCGGGAGGAAAAACTGTTTTTT	.	.	TRBV4-3	TRBJ1-4
CASSDRAGTGWAKNIQYF	TGTGCCAGCAGTGACCGGGCCGGGACGGGGTGGGCCAAAAACATTCAGTACTTC	few	.	TRBV6-1	TRBJ2-4
CASSLSPLNSPLHF	TGCGCCAGCAGCTTGAGTCCCTTGAATTCACCCCTCCACTTT	.	.	TRBV5-1	TRBJ1-6
CASRRDDWDGYTF	TGTGCCAGCAGGCGAGACGACTGGGATGGCTACACCTTC	.	.	TRBV7-9	TRBJ1-2
CSARQGSPADTQYF	TGCAGTGCTAGACAGGGATCCCCAGCAGATACGCAGTATTTT	few	.	TRBV20-1	TRBJ2-3
CASSFSSAMEKLFF	TGCGCCAGCAGCTTCTCCTCCGCGATGGAAAAACTGTTTTTT	few	.	TRBV5-1	TRBJ1-4
CASSVDTGNIQYF	TGTGCCAGCAGCGTAGACACAGGGAACATTCAGTACTTC	.	.	TRBV9	TRBJ2-4
CASSQESRVGHEQYF	TGCGCCAGCAGCCAAGAAAGCAGGGTGGGACACGAGCAGTACTTC	.	.	TRBV4-3	TRBJ2-7
CSVEIRETQYF	TGCAGCGTTGAGATTAGAGAGACCCAGTACTTC	few	.	TRBV29-1	TRBJ2-5
CATSDVGRHREFF	TGTGCCACCAGTGATGTGGGGCGACACCGGGAGTTCTTC	.	.	TRBV24-1	TRBJ2-1
CASSFYPGPGRTDTQYF	TGCGCCAGCAGCTTTTATCCGGGGCCCGGGAGAACAGATACGCAGTATTTT	.	.	TRBV5-1	TRBJ2-3
CSVEDLSGQAYAAKNIQYF	TGCAGCGTTGAAGATTTGTCGGGACAGGCTTACGCAGCCAAAAACATTCAGTACTTC	few	TRBD1	TRBV29-1	TRBJ2-4
CASRTTKSTDTQYF	TGTGCCAGCAGGACCACCAAAAGCACAGATACGCAGTATTTT	few	.	TRBV6-5	TRBJ2-3
CASSPRGFSTEAFF	TGTGCCAGCAGTCCCCGGGGCTTCTCGACTGAAGCTTTCTTT	.	.	TRBV3-1	TRBJ1-1
CASSYGTGGSYEQYF	TGTGCCAGCAGTTACGGGACAGGGGGGTCCTACGAGCAGTACTTC	few	TRBD1	TRBV6-5	TRBJ2-7
CASSPDTGYSYEQYF	TGTGCCAGCAGCCCCGATACCGGCTACTCCTACGAGCAGTACTTC	.	.	TRBV7-8	TRBJ2-7
CSASVWNTGELFF	TGCAGTGCTAGTGTTTGGAACACCGGGGAGCTGTTTTTT	.	.	TRBV20-1	TRBJ2-2
CASEGASGVRELFF	TGTGCCAGCGAGGGGGCTAGCGGGGTGCGGGAGCTGTTTTTT	few	TRBD2	TRBV28	TRBJ2-2
CASSPRSFAANEKLFF	TGTGCCAGCAGCCCTCGGTCCTTTGCAGCTAATGAAAAACTGTTTTTT	.	.	TRBV6-5	TRBJ1-4
CASSRWGGEKLFF	TGTGCCAGCAGCAGGTGGGGAGGTGAAAAACTGTTTTTT	.	.	TRBV27	TRBJ1-4
CASSSSGQSLSPLHF	TGCGCCAGCAGCTCTTCGGGGCAGTCGCTATCACCCCTCCACTTT	.	.	TRBV5-1	TRBJ1-6
CASSYFRGGTEAFF	TGTGCCAGCAGTTACTTCAGGGGTGGAACTGAAGCTTTCTTT	.	.	TRBV6-5	TRBJ1-1
CSADAGSQETQYF	TGCAGCGCCGACGCAGGTTCCCAAGAGACCCAGTACTTC	.	.	TRBV29-1	TRBJ2-5
CASSLTGQGANQPQHF	TGTGCCAGCAGCTTAACGGGACAGGGGGCCAATCAGCCCCAGCATTTT	few	TRBD1	TRBV7-2	TRBJ1-5
CASSLRLAGESTDTQYF	TGTGCCAGCAGCCTCCGGTTAGCGGGGGAGAGCACAGATACGCAGTATTTT	once	TRBD2	TRBV3-1	TRBJ2-3
CASSLEGDRGSDTQYF	TGTGCCAGCAGCTTAGAAGGGGACAGGGGTTCAGATACGCAGTATTTT	large	TRBD1	TRBV7-6	TRBJ2-3
CSASGTDNYGYTF	TGCAGTGCTAGCGGGACAGATAACTATGGCTACACCTTC	few	TRBD1	TRBV20-1	TRBJ1-2
CASSPLAGGRETQYF	TGTGCCAGCAGTCCACTAGCGGGGGGCAGAGAGACCCAGTACTTC	.	TRBD2	TRBV6-5	TRBJ2-5
CASSLSPGVTGELFF	TGTGCCAGCAGCTTAAGTCCGGGGGTTACCGGGGAGCTGTTTTTT	.	.	TRBV11-3	TRBJ2-2
CAISDLVGTQETQYF	TGTGCCATCAGTGACCTCGTAGGGACCCAAGAGACCCAGTACTTC	few	.	TRBV10-3	TRBJ2-5
CSVVRGGRETQYF	TGCAGCGTTGTAAGGGGCGGGAGAGAGACCCAGTACTTC	.	TRBD2	TRBV29-1	TRBJ2-5
CSASPSGGYTEAFF	TGCAGTGCCAGTCCCTCGGGGGGGTACACTGAAGCTTTCTTT	.	.	TRBV20-1	TRBJ1-1
CASSLGLPSTDTQYF	TGTGCCAGCAGCCTAGGACTCCCTAGCACAGATACGCAGTATTTT	few	.	TRBV7-9	TRBJ2-3
CASVSGGGDTQYF	TGTGCCAGCGTGAGCGGGGGGGGAGATACGCAGTATTTT	.	TRBD2	TRBV3-1	TRBJ2-3
CASSVGRGWETQYF	TGTGCCAGCAGCGTAGGCAGGGGGTGGGAGACCCAGTACTTC	.	TRBD1	TRBV9	TRBJ2-5
CASSRDFGNQPQHF	TGCGCCAGCAGCCGGGATTTCGGCAATCAGCCCCAGCATTTT	few	.	TRBV4-1	TRBJ1-5
CASSLGVETDTQYF	TGCGCCAGCAGCTTGGGGGTAGAAACAGATACGCAGTATTTT	.	.	TRBV5-1	TRBJ2-3
CASSPPAGYYEQYF	TGTGCCAGCTCACCGCCGGCAGGGTACTACGAGCAGTACTTC	.	.	TRBV18	TRBJ2-7
CASSPTPGGFNEQFF	TGTGCCAGCAGCCCCACCCCCGGGGGATTCAATGAGCAGTTCTTC	few	.	TRBV11-2	TRBJ2-1
CASSYPAWGGPGELFF	TGTGCCAGCAGTTATCCGGCGTGGGGGGGCCCCGGGGAGCTGTTTTTT	.	.	TRBV6-2/TRBV6-3	TRBJ2-2
CASSLQGVSGYTF	TGTGCCAGCTCATTACAGGGTGTAAGCGGCTACACCTTC	.	.	TRBV18	TRBJ1-2
CATSRDSGGAITYEQYF	TGTGCCACCAGCAGAGATAGCGGGGGGGCCATTACCTACGAGCAGTACTTC	few	TRBD2	TRBV15	TRBJ2-7
CSVFGVQETQYF	TGCAGCGTTTTCGGGGTTCAGGAGACCCAGTACTTC	few	.	TRBV29-1	TRBJ2-5
CAIHSGGADEQFF	TGTGCCATTCATAGCGGGGGGGCTGATGAGCAGTTCTTC	few	TRBD2	TRBV15	TRBJ2-1
CASSSTRTGELFF	TGTGCCAGCAGCTCCACAAGAACCGGGGAGCTGTTTTTT	few	.	TRBV12-3/TRBV12-4	TRBJ2-2